This T cell receptor beta chain was profiled in a study of shared clonotypes between healthy human individuals. On the study more broadly: Three men and a couple of women, aged 18 to 49, were donors.

This clone was counted a single time. Donors had no recently reported acute infections or vaccinations and were HIV-negative. With V trimmed by 5 bases and J by 8 bases, 20 bases remained unmatched. This CDR3 has 17 residues. Germline CDR1 SGHVS, CDR2 FQNEAQ. Data came from immunoSEQ multiplex PCR; TCRdb stores just in-frame clones and leaves some out. The table shows about 1 million clones, with approximately 76% occurring only once. This chain links TRBV7-8 with TRBJ1-2, with TRBD1 identical over 7 bases. What was sequenced was memory CD4+ T cells sorted from blood. Regarding subset: CD45RA-negative fraction. This clonotype was obtained from a man aged 18 to 29 in good health. DNA of the CDR3: TGTGCCAGCAGCCCCCCGTCCCAGAAAGGGGGCAGTGGAGGCTACACCTTC. It specifies CASSPPSQKGGSGGYTF.